This T cell receptor beta chain emerged from a study of shared clonotypes between healthy human individuals. Study observations and caveats: Limited genetic and exposure-history diversity came from having few donors. Depth of sequencing was expected to influence donor clonotype sharing.

As for this clone: The antigen is unknown.

Naivety among CD8 cells was defined by CD45RO negativity and positive CCR7 selection, thereby excluding terminally differentiated effector memory CD45RA+ cells. Each of the donors was a healthy adult who was HIV-negative and had not had a recent acute infection or vaccination. Repertoires were generated with immunoSEQ multiplex PCR, while TCRdb's copy carries only in-frame clones and drops some. The table includes about 2.1 million clones, around 95% detected once. The CDR3 has 14 amino acids. From germline, CDR1 is MNHEY and CDR2 SVGAGI. Deletions cut 1 base from V and 2 bases from J, with 8 bases between.

The gene calls are TRBV6-5 and TRBJ1-2; a possible D gene is TRBD1 (5 bases). Sequencing was performed on naive CD8+ T cells from PBMCs. The source of this sequence is a young man in good health. Some clones in this sample may be carry-over from other donors' samples. For the CDR3, the DNA is TGTGCCAGCAGTTACTACGCAGGGAACTATGGCTACACCTTC. It encodes CASSYYAGNYGYTF.